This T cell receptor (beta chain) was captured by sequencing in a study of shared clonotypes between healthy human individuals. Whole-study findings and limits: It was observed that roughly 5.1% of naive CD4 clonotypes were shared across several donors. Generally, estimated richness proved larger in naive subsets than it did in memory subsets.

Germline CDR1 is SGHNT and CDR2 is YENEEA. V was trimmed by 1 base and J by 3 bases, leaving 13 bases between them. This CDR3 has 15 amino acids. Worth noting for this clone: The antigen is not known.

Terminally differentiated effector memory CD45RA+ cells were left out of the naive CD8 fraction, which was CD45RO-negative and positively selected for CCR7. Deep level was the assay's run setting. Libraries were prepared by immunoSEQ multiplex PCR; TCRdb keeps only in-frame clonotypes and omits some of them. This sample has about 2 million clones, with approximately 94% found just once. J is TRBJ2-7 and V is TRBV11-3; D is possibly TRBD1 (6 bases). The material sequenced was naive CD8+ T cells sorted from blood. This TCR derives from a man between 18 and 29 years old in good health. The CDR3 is CASSLGEGVDYEQYF. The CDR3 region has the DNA TGTGCCAGCAGCTTAGGAGAGGGGGTGGACTACGAGCAGTACTTC.